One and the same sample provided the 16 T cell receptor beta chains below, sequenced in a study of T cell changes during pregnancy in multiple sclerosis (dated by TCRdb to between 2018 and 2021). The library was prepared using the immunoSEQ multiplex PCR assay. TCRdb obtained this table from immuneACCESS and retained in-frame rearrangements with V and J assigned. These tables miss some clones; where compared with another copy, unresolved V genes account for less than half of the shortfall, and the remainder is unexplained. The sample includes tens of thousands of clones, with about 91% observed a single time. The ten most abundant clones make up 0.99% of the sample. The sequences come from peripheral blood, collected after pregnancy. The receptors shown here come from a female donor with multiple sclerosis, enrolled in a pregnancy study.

The CDR3 is CASSSWDAGGVYGYTF. CDR3 DNA sequence: TGTGCCAGCAGCTCATGGGACGCCGGAGGGGTTTATGGCTACACCTTC. The chain has TRBV7-9 and TRBJ1-2; perhaps TRBD1 as D (5 bases). V was shortened by 4 bases and J by 5 bases, with 20 bases between the two germline ends. The CDR3 covers 16 residues. The germline gives CDR1 SEHNR, CDR2 FQNEAQ (reference sequence). Combining the CDR3 with reference TRBV7-9 and TRBJ1-2 gives the whole variable domain DTGVSQNPRHKITKRGQNVTFRCDPISEHNRLYWYRQTLGQGPEFLTYFQNEAQLEKSRLLSDRFSAERPKGSFSTLEIQRTEQGDSAMYLCASSSWDAGGVYGYTFGSGTRLTVV.

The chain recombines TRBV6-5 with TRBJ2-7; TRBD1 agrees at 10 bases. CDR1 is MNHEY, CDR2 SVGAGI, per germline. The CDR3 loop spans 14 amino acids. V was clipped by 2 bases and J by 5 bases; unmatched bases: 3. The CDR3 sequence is CASSYGTGVDEQYF. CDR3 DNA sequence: TGTGCCAGCAGTTACGGGACAGGGGTCGACGAGCAGTACTTC.

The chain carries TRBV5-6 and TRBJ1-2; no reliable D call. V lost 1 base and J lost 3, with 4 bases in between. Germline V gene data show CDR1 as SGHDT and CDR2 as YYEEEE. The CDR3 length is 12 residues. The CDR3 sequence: CASSLTDYGYTF. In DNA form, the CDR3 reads TGTGCCAGCAGCTTGACGGACTATGGCTACACCTTC.

The chain's CDR3 is CASSLRTGGETQYF. The CDR3 DNA is TGTGCCAGTAGTCTGCGGACAGGGGGGGAGACCCAGTACTTC. V gene TRBV19 combines with J gene TRBJ2-5; TRBD1 matches 10 bases. The V gene end was trimmed by 5 bases and the J gene end by 5 bases; junction bases not matched to a gene: 5. The CDR3 sequence is 14 residues long. Looked up from germline, CDR1 is LNHDA and CDR2 is SQIVND (reference sequence).

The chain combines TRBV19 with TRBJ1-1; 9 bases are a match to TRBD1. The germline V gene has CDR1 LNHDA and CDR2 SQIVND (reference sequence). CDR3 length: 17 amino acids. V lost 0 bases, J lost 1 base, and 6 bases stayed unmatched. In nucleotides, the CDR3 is TGTGCCAGTAGTATAGACCTACAGGGGGCCCCGAACACTGAAGCTTTCTTT. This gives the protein CASSIDLQGAPNTEAFF. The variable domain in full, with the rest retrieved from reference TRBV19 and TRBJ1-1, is DGGITQSPKYLFRKEGQNVTLSCEQNLNHDAMYWYRQDPGQGLRLIYYSQIVNDFQKGDIAEGYSVSREKKESFPLTVTSAQKNPTAFYLCASSIDLQGAPNTEAFFGQGTRLTVV.

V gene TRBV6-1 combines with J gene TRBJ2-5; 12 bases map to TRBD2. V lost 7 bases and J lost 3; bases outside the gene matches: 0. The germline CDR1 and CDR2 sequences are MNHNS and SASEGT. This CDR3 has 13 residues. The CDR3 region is CASTSGGEETQYF. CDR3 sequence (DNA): TGTGCCAGCACTAGCGGGGGGGAAGAGACCCAGTACTTC.

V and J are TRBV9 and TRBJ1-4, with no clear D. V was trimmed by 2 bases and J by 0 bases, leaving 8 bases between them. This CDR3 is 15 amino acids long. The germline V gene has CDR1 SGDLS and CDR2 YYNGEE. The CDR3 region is CASSVQAATNEKLFF. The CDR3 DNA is TGTGCCAGCAGCGTTCAGGCTGCAACTAATGAAAAACTGTTTTTT.

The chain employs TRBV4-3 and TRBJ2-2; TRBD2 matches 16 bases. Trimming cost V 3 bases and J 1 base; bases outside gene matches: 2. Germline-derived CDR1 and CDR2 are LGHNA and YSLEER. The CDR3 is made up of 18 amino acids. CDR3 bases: TGCGCCAGCAGCCAGGGACTAGCGGGGGGGATGAACACCGGGGAGCTGTTTTTT. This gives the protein CASSQGLAGGMNTGELFF.

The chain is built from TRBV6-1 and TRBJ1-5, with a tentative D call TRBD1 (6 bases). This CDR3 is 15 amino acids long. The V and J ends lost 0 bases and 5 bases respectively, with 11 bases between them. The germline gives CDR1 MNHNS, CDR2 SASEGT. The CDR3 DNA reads TGTGCCAGCAGTGAAGCGGGTCAGGGGTATCAGCCCCAGCATTTT. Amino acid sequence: CASSEAGQGYQPQHF.

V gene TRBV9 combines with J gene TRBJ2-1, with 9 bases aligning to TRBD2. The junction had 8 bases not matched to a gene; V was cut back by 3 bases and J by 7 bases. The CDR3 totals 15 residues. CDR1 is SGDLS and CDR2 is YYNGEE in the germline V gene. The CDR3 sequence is CASSDGTSSLNEQFF. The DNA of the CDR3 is TGTGCCAGCAGCGATGGGACTAGCAGCCTGAATGAGCAGTTCTTC.

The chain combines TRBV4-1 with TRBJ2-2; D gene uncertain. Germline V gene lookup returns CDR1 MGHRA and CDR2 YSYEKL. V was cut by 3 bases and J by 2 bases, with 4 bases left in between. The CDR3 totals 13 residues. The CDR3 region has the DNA TGCGCCAGCAGCCACCTTAACACCGGGGAGCTGTTTTTT. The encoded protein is CASSHLNTGELFF.

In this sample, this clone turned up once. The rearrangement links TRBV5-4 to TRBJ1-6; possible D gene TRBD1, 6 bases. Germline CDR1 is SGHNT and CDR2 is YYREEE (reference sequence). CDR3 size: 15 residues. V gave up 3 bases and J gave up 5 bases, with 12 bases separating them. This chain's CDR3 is CASSYGQSNNSPLHF. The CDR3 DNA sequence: TGTGCCAGCAGCTACGGACAGTCCAATAATTCACCCCTCCACTTT.

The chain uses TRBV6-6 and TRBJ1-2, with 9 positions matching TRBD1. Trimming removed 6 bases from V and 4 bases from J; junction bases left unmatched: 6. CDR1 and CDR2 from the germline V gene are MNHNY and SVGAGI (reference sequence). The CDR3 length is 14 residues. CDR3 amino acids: CASRRQGVSYGYTF. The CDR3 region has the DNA TGTGCCAGCAGACGACAGGGGGTTAGCTATGGCTACACCTTC.

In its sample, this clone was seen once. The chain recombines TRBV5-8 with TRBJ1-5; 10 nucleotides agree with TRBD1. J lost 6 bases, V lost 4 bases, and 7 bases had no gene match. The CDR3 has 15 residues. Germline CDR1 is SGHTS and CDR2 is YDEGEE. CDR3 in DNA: TGTGCCAGCAGCCTAAGACAGGGGGCTGGTCAGCCCCAGCATTTT. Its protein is CASSLRQGAGQPQHF. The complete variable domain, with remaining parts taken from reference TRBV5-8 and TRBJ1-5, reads EAGVTQSPTHLIKTRGQQATLRCSPISGHTSVYWYQQALGLGLQFLLWYDEGEERNRGNFPPRFSGRQFPNYSSELNVNALELEDSALYLCASSLRQGAGQPQHFGDGTRLSIL.

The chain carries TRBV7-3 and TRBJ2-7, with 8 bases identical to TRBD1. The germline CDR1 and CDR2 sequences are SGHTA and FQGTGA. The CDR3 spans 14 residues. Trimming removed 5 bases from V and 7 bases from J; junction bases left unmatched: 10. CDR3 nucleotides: TGTGCCAGCAGCCAAGCCCCAGGGGGCCGAGAGCAGTACTTC. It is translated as CASSQAPGGREQYF.

CDR3 coding DNA: TGTGCTAGTGGTGTTAGGGGACAGGGAGGCGTCAATGAGCAGTTCTTC. It yields the protein CASGVRGQGGVNEQFF. The chain couples TRBV12-5 to TRBJ2-1; 9 nucleotides line up with TRBD1. The germline V gene encodes CDR1 LGHNT and CDR2 FRNRAP. This CDR3 has 16 amino acids. Trimming took 5 bases from V and 6 from J; bases not matched to a gene: 11.